One TCR beta chain is described in this entry. Its matching antigen is unknown. Each sorted subset replicate got 200 ng genomic DNA, roughly 30,000 genomes. The repertoire was sequenced with immunoSEQ multiplex PCR; TCRdb's copy has only in-frame clones and lacks some. Altogether millions of clones are present, approximately 95% being singletons, with the ten largest covering roughly 0.36%. The data originate from a study of shared clonotypes between healthy human individuals. This CDR3 contains 18 residues. Per germline, CDR1 ENHRY and CDR2 SYGVKD. V lost 6 bases, J lost 3 bases, and 10 bases stayed unmatched. The study's findings and limits: Memory subsets generally showed lower estimated richness than naive subsets.

Negatively enriched CD4+ T cells were divided by CD45RA into naive and memory. The rearrangement links TRBV10-3 to TRBJ2-1, with 14 bases fitting TRBD2. This sequence originates from a man younger than 35 in good health. Some clones in this sample may be carry-over from other donors' samples. Sequences were obtained from naive CD4+ T cells from PBMCs. The subset: CD45RA+ positively selected. CDR3 protein: CAIRSGTSGSGGYNEQFF. The DNA for the CDR3 is TGTGCCATCAGATCTGGGACTAGCGGGAGCGGGGGCTACAATGAGCAGTTCTTC.